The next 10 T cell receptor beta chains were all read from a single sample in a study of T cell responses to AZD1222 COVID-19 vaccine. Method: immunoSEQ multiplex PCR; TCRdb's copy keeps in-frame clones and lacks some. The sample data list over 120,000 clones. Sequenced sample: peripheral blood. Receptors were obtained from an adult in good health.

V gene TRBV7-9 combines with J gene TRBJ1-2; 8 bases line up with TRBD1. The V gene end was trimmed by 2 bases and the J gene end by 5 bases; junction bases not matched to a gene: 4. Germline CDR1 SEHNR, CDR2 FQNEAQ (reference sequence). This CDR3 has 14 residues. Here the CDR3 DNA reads TGTGCCAGCAGCTTACAGGGGGCTGGTTATGGCTACACCTTC. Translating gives CASSLQGAGYGYTF.

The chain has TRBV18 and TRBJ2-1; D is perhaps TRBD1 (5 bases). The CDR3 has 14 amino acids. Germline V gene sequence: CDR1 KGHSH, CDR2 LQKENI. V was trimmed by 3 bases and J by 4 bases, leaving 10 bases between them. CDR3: CASSPQAGYNEQFF. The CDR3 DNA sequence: TGTGCCAGCTCACCCCAAGCAGGGTACAATGAGCAGTTCTTC.

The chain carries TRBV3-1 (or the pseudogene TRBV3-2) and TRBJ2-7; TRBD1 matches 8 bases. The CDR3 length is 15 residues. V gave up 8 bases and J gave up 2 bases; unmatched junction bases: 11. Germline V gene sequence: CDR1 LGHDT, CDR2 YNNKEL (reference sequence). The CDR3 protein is CASGQGSPPTYEQYF. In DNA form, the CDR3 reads TGTGCCAGCGGACAGGGATCGCCTCCCACCTACGAGCAGTACTTC.

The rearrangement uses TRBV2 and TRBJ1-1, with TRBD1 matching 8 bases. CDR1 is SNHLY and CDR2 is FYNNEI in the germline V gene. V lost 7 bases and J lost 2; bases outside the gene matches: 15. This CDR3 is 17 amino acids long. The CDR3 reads CASTADRALVRNTEAFF. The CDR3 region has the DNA TGTGCCAGCACTGCGGACAGGGCCCTAGTACGTAACACTGAAGCTTTCTTT.

The CDR3 spells CASSLTGASSGANVLTF. The CDR3 DNA is TGTGCCAGCAGCCTGACAGGGGCTAGCTCTGGGGCCAACGTCCTGACTTTC. The chain recombines TRBV7-3 with TRBJ2-6; 8 bases align to TRBD1. The CDR3 is made up of 17 amino acids. CDR1 is SGHTA and CDR2 is FQGTGA in the germline V gene. V was clipped by 5 bases and J by 0 bases; unmatched bases: 6.

The CDR3 DNA reads as TGTGCCAGCAGCGTCGGACAGGCCCAAGAGACCCAGTACTTC. As protein: CASSVGQAQETQYF. The chain couples TRBV9 to TRBJ2-5; 7 nucleotides align to TRBD1. In germline, CDR1 is SGDLS, CDR2 YYNGEE. J was trimmed by 1 base and V by 2 bases; bases with no gene match: 2. This CDR3 is built from 14 residues.

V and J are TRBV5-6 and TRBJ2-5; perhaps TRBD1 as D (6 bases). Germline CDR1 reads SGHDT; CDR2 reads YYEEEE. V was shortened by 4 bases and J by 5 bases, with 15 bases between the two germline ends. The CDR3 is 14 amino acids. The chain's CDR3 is CASSQSGTRETQYF. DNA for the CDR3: TGTGCCAGCAGCCAATCCGGGACACGGGAGACCCAGTACTTC.

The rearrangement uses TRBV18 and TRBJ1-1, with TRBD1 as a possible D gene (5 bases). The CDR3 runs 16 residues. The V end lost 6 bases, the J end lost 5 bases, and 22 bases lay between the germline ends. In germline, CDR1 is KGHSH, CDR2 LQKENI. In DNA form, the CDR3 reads TGTGCCAGCTCCCTATCTGGGCAAAGAGGGGCAACTGAAGCTTTCTTT. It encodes CASSLSGQRGATEAFF.

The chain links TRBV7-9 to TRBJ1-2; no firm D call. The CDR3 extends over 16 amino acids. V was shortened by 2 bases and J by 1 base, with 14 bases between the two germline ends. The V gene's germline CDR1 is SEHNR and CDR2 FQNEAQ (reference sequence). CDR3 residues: CASSLSGSGDNYGYTF. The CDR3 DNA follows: TGTGCCAGCAGCTTATCCGGGAGTGGGGATAACTATGGCTACACCTTC. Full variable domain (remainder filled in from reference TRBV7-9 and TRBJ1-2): DTGVSQNPRHKITKRGQNVTFRCDPISEHNRLYWYRQTLGQGPEFLTYFQNEAQLEKSRLLSDRFSAERPKGSFSTLEIQRTEQGDSAMYLCASSLSGSGDNYGYTFGSGTRLTVV.

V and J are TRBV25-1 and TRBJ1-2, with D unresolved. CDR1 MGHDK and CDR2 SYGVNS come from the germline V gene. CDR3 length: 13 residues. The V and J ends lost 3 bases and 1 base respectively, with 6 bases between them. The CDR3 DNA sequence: TGTGCCAGCAGTGAGAGGTTTAACTATGGCTACACCTTC. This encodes CASSERFNYGYTF.